The rows below give T cell receptor beta chains drawn from one sample of a study of shared clonotypes between healthy human individuals. Sequenced by immunoSEQ multiplex PCR; TCRdb stores in-frame clones only, minus some. The profile shows 2.5 million or so clones, 85% to 95% of them singletons. The specimen was naive CD4+ T cells sorted from blood. The receptor source for this set is a man aged 18 to 35 in good health. Each CDR3 is given without its conserved first and last residue.

V gene,CDR3 protein
TRBV6-5,ASPPDGGTGELF
TRBV27,ASSLSGTELRAKNIQY
TRBV2,ASSDLAGADTQY
TRBV2,ASSAGGYEQY
TRBV19,ASSVSGTRSYEQY
TRBV6-5,ASGDGTFSQRL
TRBV9,ASSAGHNSYEQY
TRBV19,ASSNRGTGNNNSPLH
TRBV30,AWSMDRWSNQPQH
TRBV19,ASGNRVLSTGELF
TRBV2,ASRVDRVGNSPLH
TRBV5-1,ASSFSGRGADTQY
TRBV18,ASAESGVGHEQY
TRBV27,ASSWSTGSEQY
TRBV19,ASRTGVGQPQH
TRBV7-2,ASSLDRGRGELF
TRBV6-5,ASSPNRGLTTEAF
TRBV6-1,ASSTTGSNTGELF
TRBV5-4,ASSLDRGSTNSPLH
TRBV9,ASSPGQLQETQY
TRBV5-4,ASSTPTGGNEQF
TRBV2,ASSEANQNSRGYT
TRBV11-2,ASSLVNGEGEQY
TRBV5-1,ASTFGQGQGFSETQY
TRBV19,ASSTGVRNTEAF
TRBV27,ASRTLSGNSYEQY
TRBV7-6,ASSARPMPTNTGELF
TRBV30,AWSGLAGELF
TRBV5-4,ASSHDRNYGYT
TRBV11-3,ASSLNRVGRSTDTQY
TRBV6-1,ASSGRGPQETQY
TRBV30,AWSSQGNSPLH
TRBV7-7,ASSATSGAVNEQF
TRBV7-9,ASSPDSGVYNEQF
TRBV27,ASSYRKGSHNSPLH
TRBV10-2,ASSESGISGNTIY
TRBV19,ASSIDRPPARRDTQY
TRBV25-1,ASSDWTSGRAVGELF
TRBV19,ASSWGVSYNSPLH
TRBV6-1,ASSEVWAHSDTQY
TRBV19,ATLGRKAPDEQF
TRBV4-3,ASSRAGDRGNEKLF
TRBV19,ASSDIRTASYEQY
TRBV6-6,ASSYPGLAGPEQY